One sample yielded the 27 T cell receptor beta chains listed below, sequenced in a study of blood T cell repertoires in COVID-19. Here immunoSEQ multiplex PCR was the method, and the copy in TCRdb shows in-frame clones only, minus some. This repertoire shows about 430,000 clones, roughly 90% found once; its top ten account for roughly 0.97%. Sequenced: PBMCs or T cells enriched from blood (not recorded which). These receptors were taken from a woman aged 25 to 39 with acute COVID-19.

V usage is TRBV5-1 and J usage is TRBJ2-2, with D perhaps TRBD1 (5 bases). This CDR3 contains 13 residues. Germline lookup yields CDR1 SGHRS and CDR2 YFSETQ. Trimming pared 2 bases from V and 5 bases from J, leaving 7 bases between. CDR3 region: CASSLQETGELFF. As DNA, the CDR3 is TGCGCCAGCAGCTTACAGGAGACCGGGGAGCTGTTTTTT.

The J gene is TRBJ2-7, the V gene TRBV3-1 (or the pseudogene TRBV3-2), with D perhaps TRBD1 (5 bases). The germline V gene encodes CDR1 LGHDT and CDR2 YNNKEL (reference sequence). The CDR3 sequence is 15 residues long. The V end lost 4 bases, the J end lost 2 bases, and 15 bases lay between the germline ends. The CDR3 region has the DNA TGTGCCAGCAGCCCCTCCTTGGACAAGACCTACGAGCAGTACTTC. This encodes CASSPSLDKTYEQYF.

The rearrangement joins TRBV12-5 to TRBJ1-5; D is unresolved. There are 13 residues in the CDR3. Trimming cost V 1 base and J 5 bases, with 6 bases left between them. Per germline, CDR1 LGHNT and CDR2 FRNRAP. DNA of the CDR3: TGTGCTAGTGGTTTGGCGTCTTATCAGCCCCAGCATTTT. Its protein is CASGLASYQPQHF.

The chain links TRBV14 to TRBJ1-6; a weak D match, TRBD1 (6 bases). With 1 base removed from V and 12 bases from J, the gap between germline ends came to 16 bases. The length of the CDR3 is 15 residues. CDR1 and CDR2 (germline): SGHDN, FVKESK. CDR3 protein: CASSQVSGTPRPLHF. CDR3 bases: TGTGCCAGCAGCCAAGTCTCGGGGACACCAAGACCCCTCCACTTT. The full variable domain, its missing parts supplied by reference TRBV14 and TRBJ1-6, is EAGVTQFPSHSVIEKGQTVTLRCDPISGHDNLYWYRRVMGKEIKFLLHFVKESKQDESGMPNNRFLAERTGGTYSTLKVQPAELEDSGVYFCASSQVSGTPRPLHFGNGTRLTVT.

This clone was recorded once. The chain links TRBV6-5 to TRBJ2-7; 9 bases map to TRBD1. The CDR3 totals 15 residues. V lost 4 bases, J lost 1 base, and 5 bases stayed unmatched. The germline V gene has CDR1 MNHEY and CDR2 SVGAGI. CDR3 region: CASSLPGTGSYEQYF. Here the CDR3 DNA reads TGTGCCAGCAGTTTACCCGGGACAGGGTCCTACGAGCAGTACTTC.

In this sample, this clone turned up once. V is TRBV20-1 and J is TRBJ1-1; the D gene is possibly TRBD1 (5 bases). CDR1 is DFQATT, CDR2 SNEGSKA, per germline (reference sequence). Trimming cost V 3 bases and J 3 bases, with 14 bases left between them. The CDR3 extends over 14 amino acids. DNA of the CDR3: TGCAGTGCTAGTGTGTGGGGAGGGGACACTGAAGCTTTCTTT. Translated, it gives CSASVWGGDTEAFF.

The rearrangement links TRBV19 to TRBJ1-2; D is unresolved. Germline V gives CDR1 LNHDA, CDR2 SQIVND (reference sequence). The CDR3 has 14 amino acids. V lost 7 bases, J lost 0 bases, and 12 bases lay in between. CDR3 protein: CASTPGSSNYGYTF. CDR3 DNA sequence: TGTGCCAGTACTCCCGGGAGCTCTAACTATGGCTACACCTTC.

The chain links TRBV7-2 to TRBJ1-6; D is possibly TRBD1 (5 bases). This CDR3 has 15 residues. Germline CDR1 is SGHTA and CDR2 is FQGNSA. V lost 0 bases and J 5 bases, leaving 8 bases between the germline ends. CDR3 region: CASSLAQGDNSPLHF. The CDR3 DNA follows: TGTGCCAGCAGCTTAGCGCAGGGCGATAATTCACCCCTCCACTTT.

V and J are TRBV10-1 and TRBJ1-5; TRBD1 matches 7 bases. V shed 2 bases and J 6 bases; nucleotides not matched to a gene: 4. CDR3 size: 14 residues. Germline-derived CDR1 and CDR2 are WNHNN and SYGVQD (reference sequence). The CDR3 bases are TGCGCCAGCAGTGAGGCAGGGGGTACTCAGCCCCAGCATTTT. The encoded protein is CASSEAGGTQPQHF.

The chain couples TRBV9 to TRBJ1-4; D ambiguous. V was pared by 3 bases and J by 6 bases, with 12 bases between. Germline-derived CDR1 and CDR2 are SGDLS and YYNGEE. The CDR3 is 14 residues long. CDR3 coding DNA: TGTGCCAGCAGCGATTCCAGCGGCGATGAAAAACTGTTTTTT. The encoded protein is CASSDSSGDEKLFF.

The genes are TRBV12-3 or TRBV12-4 and TRBJ1-2; possible D gene TRBD1, 6 bases. This CDR3 is 13 amino acids long. The ends were cut back, 6 bases at V and 1 base at J, with 9 bases in the middle. Here the CDR3 reads CASRNRVNYGYTF. CDR3 nucleotides: TGTGCCAGCAGAAACAGGGTTAACTATGGCTACACCTTC.

This chain links TRBV5-5 with TRBJ2-3; TRBD2 aligns across 9 bases. This CDR3 has 16 amino acids. Germline V gives CDR1 SGHKS, CDR2 YYEKEE (reference sequence). J was trimmed by 2 bases and V by 2 bases; bases with no gene match: 6. CDR3 in DNA: TGTGCCAGCAGCTTCGCAGCGGGGGGCCCCACAGATACGCAGTATTTT. Protein product: CASSFAAGGPTDTQYF.

The chain uses TRBV2 and TRBJ2-1; 8 nucleotides align to TRBD2. The germline V gene encodes CDR1 SNHLY and CDR2 FYNNEI. The CDR3 runs to 15 residues. Unmatched junction bases numbered 8, after V lost 8 bases and J lost 2 bases. The CDR3: CASARRGGTYNEQFF. Here the CDR3 DNA reads TGTGCCAGCGCTAGACGGGGGGGAACCTACAATGAGCAGTTCTTC.

The chain joins TRBV5-6 to TRBJ2-1; D is possibly TRBD2 (5 bases). CDR3 length equals 16 residues. With 0 bases removed from V and 3 bases from J, the gap between germline ends came to 13 bases. CDR1 and CDR2 (germline): SGHDT, YYEEEE. The CDR3 coding sequence is TGTGCCAGCAGCTTGGTCGAGGACTCGCTCTACAATGAGCAGTTCTTC. Protein: CASSLVEDSLYNEQFF. Full variable domain (missing parts from reference TRBV5-6 and TRBJ2-1): DAGVTQSPTHLIKTRGQQVTLRCSPKSGHDTVSWYQQALGQGPQFIFQYYEEEERQRGNFPDRFSGHQFPNYSSELNVNALLLGDSALYLCASSLVEDSLYNEQFFGPGTRLTVL.

This sequence joins TRBV11-2 and TRBJ2-5, with D unresolved. Germline V gives CDR1 SGHAT, CDR2 FQNNGV. Trimming removed 0 bases at V and 3 bases at J, with 5 bases between. The CDR3 extends over 13 amino acids. The CDR3 protein is CASSLDTKETQYF. The CDR3 DNA follows: TGTGCCAGCAGCTTAGACACAAAAGAGACCCAGTACTTC.

V and J are TRBV12-3 or TRBV12-4 and TRBJ1-1; 7 bases align to TRBD1. Germline trimming cut 3 bases from V and 12 bases from J; bases unmatched to any gene: 7. CDR3 size: 12 residues. The CDR3 bases are TGTGCCAGCAGTTTTAGTACAGGGGATTCTTTCTTT. It is translated as CASSFSTGDSFF.

The V gene is TRBV24-1, the J gene TRBJ1-2; D ambiguous. CDR1 is KGHDR, CDR2 SFDVKD, per germline. The V and J ends lost 5 bases and 3 bases respectively, with 9 bases between them. CDR3 length equals 13 residues. The CDR3 sequence: CATSGVTDYGYTF. CDR3 sequence (DNA): TGTGCCACCAGTGGTGTAACTGACTATGGCTACACCTTC.

The CDR3 protein is CAWRINYGYTF. CDR3 in DNA: TGTGCCTGGAGAATAAACTATGGCTACACCTTC. The chain is built from TRBV30 and TRBJ1-2; the D is unclear. The CDR3 has 11 residues. Germline CDR1 and CDR2: GTSNPN and SVGIG (reference sequence). The V end lost 3 bases, the J end lost 2 bases, and 4 bases lay between the germline ends.

The CDR3 DNA is TGTGCCAGCAGCTTAGACAGGGCGGCCACCGGGGAGCTGTTTTTT. It codes for CASSLDRAATGELFF. This chain joins TRBV13 and TRBJ2-2; D may be TRBD1 (6 bases). The length of the CDR3 is 15 residues. V gave up 1 base and J gave up 4 bases, with 10 bases separating them. Germline CDR1 is PRHDT and CDR2 is FYEKMQ (reference sequence).

The genes are TRBV30 and TRBJ2-1, with 7 positions matching TRBD1. V was pared by 4 bases and J by 2 bases, with 8 bases of the junction left unmatched. This CDR3 comprises 15 residues. Germline CDR1 and CDR2: GTSNPN and SVGIG (reference sequence). The CDR3 sequence: CAWTVRGSTYNEQFF. As DNA, the CDR3 is TGTGCCTGGACTGTCAGGGGGTCGACCTACAATGAGCAGTTCTTC.

J is TRBJ2-7 and V is TRBV7-9; maybe TRBD2 (6 bases). V was shortened by 0 bases and J by 2 bases, with 14 bases between the two germline ends. Germline CDR1 SEHNR, CDR2 FQNEAQ (reference sequence). This CDR3 is 16 amino acids long. Here the CDR3 DNA reads TGTGCCAGCAGCTTAGCGCCGGGGGAAGGCGCCTACGAGCAGTACTTC. This sequence encodes CASSLAPGEGAYEQYF. Drawing the rest from reference TRBV7-9 and TRBJ2-7, the complete variable domain is DTGVSQNPRHKITKRGQNVTFRCDPISEHNRLYWYRQTLGQGPEFLTYFQNEAQLEKSRLLSDRFSAERPKGSFSTLEIQRTEQGDSAMYLCASSLAPGEGAYEQYFGPGTRLTVT.

The chain couples TRBV19 to TRBJ1-2, with 9 bases identical to TRBD1. Germline values: CDR1 LNHDA, CDR2 SQIVND (reference sequence). This CDR3 has 13 amino acids. The V gene end was trimmed by 6 bases and the J gene end by 5 bases; junction bases not matched to a gene: 4. The CDR3 here is CASSLTGGYGYTF. Written as DNA, the CDR3 is TGTGCCAGTAGCTTGACAGGGGGTTATGGCTACACCTTC. Supplemented by reference TRBV19 and TRBJ1-2, the full variable domain reads DGGITQSPKYLFRKEGQNVTLSCEQNLNHDAMYWYRQDPGQGLRLIYYSQIVNDFQKGDIAEGYSVSREKKESFPLTVTSAQKNPTAFYLCASSLTGGYGYTFGSGTRLTVV.

The J gene is TRBJ1-5, the V gene TRBV6-5; no clear D. The CDR3 length is 13 residues. CDR1 is MNHEY and CDR2 is SVGAGI in the germline V gene. V lost 9 bases, J lost 6 bases, and 15 bases lay in between. DNA for the CDR3: TGTGCCAGTGCAGACACCTTCGCTCAGCCCCAGCATTTT. This encodes CASADTFAQPQHF.

The chain joins TRBV5-4 to TRBJ2-7; 9 bases fit TRBD2. The germline gives CDR1 SGHNT, CDR2 YYREEE (reference sequence). CDR3 length: 14 amino acids. Trimming took 4 bases from V and 1 from J; bases not matched to a gene: 3. The CDR3 sequence: CASSVAGVSYEQYF. The CDR3 nucleotides are TGTGCCAGCAGCGTAGCGGGGGTGTCCTACGAGCAGTACTTC.

The genes are TRBV4-1 and TRBJ2-7, with TRBD1 as a possible D gene (6 bases). The CDR3 is 15 residues long. Per the germline V gene, CDR1 is MGHRA and CDR2 is YSYEKL. Trimming removed 1 base from V and 4 bases from J, with 14 bases in between. The CDR3 loop is CASSQGPAGVYEQYF. CDR3 DNA sequence: TGCGCCAGCAGCCAAGGTCCCGCAGGGGTATACGAGCAGTACTTC.

CDR3 residues: CATTITGLWDGYTF. The CDR3 region has the DNA TGTGCCACCACCATAACAGGGCTTTGGGATGGCTACACCTTC. The chain employs TRBV7-9 and TRBJ1-2, with D perhaps TRBD1 (6 bases). The CDR3 is made up of 14 amino acids. Trimming shortened V by 10 bases and J by 6 bases, and 21 bases separated the two germline ends. Germline-derived CDR1 and CDR2 are SEHNR and FQNEAQ (reference sequence).

The chain uses TRBV2 and TRBJ2-5; TRBD2 aligns across 9 bases. V was clipped by 5 bases and J by 5 bases; unmatched bases: 6. The CDR3 loop spans 14 amino acids. Germline V gene data show CDR1 as SNHLY and CDR2 as FYNNEI. In nucleotides, the CDR3 is TGTGCCAGCAGTCGCGGGGGGGCGGTCGAGACCCAGTACTTC. This translates into CASSRGGAVETQYF.